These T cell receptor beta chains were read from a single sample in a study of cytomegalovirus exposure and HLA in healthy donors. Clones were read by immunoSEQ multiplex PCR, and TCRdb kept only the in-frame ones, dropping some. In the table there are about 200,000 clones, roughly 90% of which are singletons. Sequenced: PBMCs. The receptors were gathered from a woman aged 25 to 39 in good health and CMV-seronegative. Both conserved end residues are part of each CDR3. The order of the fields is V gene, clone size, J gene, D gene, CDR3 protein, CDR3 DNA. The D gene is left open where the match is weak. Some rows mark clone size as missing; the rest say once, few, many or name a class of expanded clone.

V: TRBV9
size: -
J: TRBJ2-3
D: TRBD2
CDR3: CASSFGLAGGTSTDTQYF
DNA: TGTGCCAGCAGCTTCGGACTAGCGGGGGGAACTAGCACAGATACGCAGTATTTT

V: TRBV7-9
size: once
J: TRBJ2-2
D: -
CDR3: CASIPGQGLNTGELFF
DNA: TGTGCCAGCATCCCGGGCCAGGGCTTGAACACCGGGGAGCTGTTTTTT

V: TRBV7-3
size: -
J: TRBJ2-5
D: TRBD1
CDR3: CAGLGQGKETQYF
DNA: TGTGCCGGACTGGGACAGGGTAAAGAGACCCAGTACTTC

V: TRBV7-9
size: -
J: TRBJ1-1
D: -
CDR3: CASSLVAGEAFF
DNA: TGTGCCAGCAGCTTAGTTGCCGGGGAAGCTTTCTTT

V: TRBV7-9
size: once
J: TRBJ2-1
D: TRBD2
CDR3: CASSGLAEGGSYNEQFF
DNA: TGTGCCAGCAGCGGACTAGCGGAGGGGGGCTCCTACAATGAGCAGTTCTTC

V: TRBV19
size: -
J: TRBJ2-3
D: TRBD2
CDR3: CASSGLAGDTDTQYF
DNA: TGTGCCAGTAGCGGACTAGCGGGGGACACAGATACGCAGTATTTT

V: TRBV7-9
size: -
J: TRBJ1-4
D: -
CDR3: CASSLGGLGEKLFF
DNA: TGTGCCAGCAGCTTAGGAGGGTTGGGTGAAAAACTGTTTTTT

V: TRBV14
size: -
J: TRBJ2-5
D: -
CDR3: CASSQVGVGQETQYF
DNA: TGTGCCAGCAGCCAAGTCGGGGTTGGCCAAGAGACCCAGTACTTC

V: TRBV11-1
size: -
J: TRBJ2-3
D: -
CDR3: CASSPPRVSEDTQYF
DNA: TGTGCCAGCAGCCCCCCCCGGGTTAGCGAGGATACGCAGTATTTT

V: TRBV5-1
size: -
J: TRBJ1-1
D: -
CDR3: CASSLGHMAEAFF
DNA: TGCGCCAGCAGCTTGGGGCACATGGCTGAAGCTTTCTTT

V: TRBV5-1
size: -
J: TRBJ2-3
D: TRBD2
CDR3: CASSPIEASGGRDTQYF
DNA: TGCGCCAGCAGCCCCATCGAGGCTAGCGGGGGTCGGGATACGCAGTATTTT

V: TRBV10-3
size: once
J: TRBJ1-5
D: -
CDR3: CAISSGENQPQHF
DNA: TGTGCCATCAGCTCAGGGGAAAATCAGCCCCAGCATTTT

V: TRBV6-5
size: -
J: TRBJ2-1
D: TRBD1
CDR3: CASSPRTGTYNEQFF
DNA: TGTGCCAGCAGTCCCAGGACAGGGACCTACAATGAGCAGTTCTTC

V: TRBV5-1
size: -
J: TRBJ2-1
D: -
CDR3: CASSLEGLTYNEQFF
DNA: TGCGCCAGCAGCTTGGAGGGACTGACTTACAATGAGCAGTTCTTC

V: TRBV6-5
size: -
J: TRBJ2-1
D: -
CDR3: CASSGDSNEQFF
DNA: TGTGCCAGCAGTGGGGACTCCAATGAGCAGTTCTTC

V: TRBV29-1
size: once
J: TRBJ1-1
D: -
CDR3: CSGRGTEAFF
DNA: TGCAGCGGGAGGGGCACTGAAGCTTTCTTT

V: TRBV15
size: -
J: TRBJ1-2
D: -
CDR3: CATSRDRGNYGYTF
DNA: TGTGCCACCAGCAGAGATCGAGGAAACTATGGCTACACCTTC

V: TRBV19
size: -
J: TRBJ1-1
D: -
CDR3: CASSMRGGRMNTEAFF
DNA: TGTGCCAGTAGTATGCGCGGGGGACGAATGAACACTGAAGCTTTCTTT

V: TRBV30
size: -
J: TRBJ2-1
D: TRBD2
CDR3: CAWTSASGNWNEQFF
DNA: TGTGCCTGGACCTCTGCTAGCGGGAATTGGAATGAGCAGTTCTTC

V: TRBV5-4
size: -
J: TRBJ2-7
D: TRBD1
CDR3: CASSLPPGQGPYEQYF
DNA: TGTGCCAGCAGCTTGCCCCCGGGACAGGGGCCCTACGAGCAGTACTTC

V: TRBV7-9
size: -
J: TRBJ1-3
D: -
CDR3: CASSSTERARGNTIYF
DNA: TGTGCCAGCAGCTCCACGGAGAGGGCTCGAGGAAACACCATATATTTT

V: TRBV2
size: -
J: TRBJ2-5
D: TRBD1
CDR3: CASSDDRRTGPLEETQYF
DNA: TGTGCCAGCAGTGACGATCGGCGGACAGGGCCCCTAGAAGAGACCCAGTACTTC

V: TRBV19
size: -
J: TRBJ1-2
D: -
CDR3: CASAFSGYDGYTF
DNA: TGTGCCAGCGCCTTCTCAGGGTATGATGGCTACACCTTC

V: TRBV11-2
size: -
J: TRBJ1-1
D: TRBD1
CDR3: CASSPGQGRTEAFF
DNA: TGTGCCAGCAGCCCTGGACAGGGGAGAACTGAAGCTTTCTTT

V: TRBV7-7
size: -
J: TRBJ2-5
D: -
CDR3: CASSLAPVGRYQETQYF
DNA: TGTGCTAGCAGCTTAGCCCCCGTCGGCAGGTACCAAGAGACCCAGTACTTC

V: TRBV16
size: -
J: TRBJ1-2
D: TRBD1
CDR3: CASSQSGRQGRNYGYTF
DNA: TGTGCCAGCAGCCAATCGGGCCGACAGGGGAGGAACTATGGCTACACCTTC

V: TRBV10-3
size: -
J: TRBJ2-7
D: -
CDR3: CAISDPGVSYEQYF
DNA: TGTGCCATCAGTGACCCAGGGGTCTCCTACGAGCAGTACTTC

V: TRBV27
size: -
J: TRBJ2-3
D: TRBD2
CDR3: CASSLSGLAGIRDTQYF
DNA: TGTGCCAGCAGTCTCTCGGGACTAGCGGGGATACGAGATACGCAGTATTTT

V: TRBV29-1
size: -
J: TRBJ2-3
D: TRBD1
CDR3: CSVSGTGRDTQYF
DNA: TGCAGCGTTTCCGGGACAGGGAGGGATACGCAGTATTTT

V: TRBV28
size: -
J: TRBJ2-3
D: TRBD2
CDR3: CASSLGGMRGGTQYF
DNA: TGTGCCAGCAGTTTAGGGGGTATGCGGGGGGGTACGCAGTATTTT

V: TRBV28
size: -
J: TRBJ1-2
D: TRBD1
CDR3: CASSPRDSNYGYTF
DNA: TGTGCCAGCAGTCCCCGGGACAGTAACTATGGCTACACCTTC

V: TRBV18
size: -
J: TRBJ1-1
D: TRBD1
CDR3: CASSPSQGGLNTEAFF
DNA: TGTGCCAGCTCACCCTCCCAAGGGGGCCTGAACACTGAAGCTTTCTTT

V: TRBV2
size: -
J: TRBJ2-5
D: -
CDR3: CASSELLAQETQYF
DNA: TGTGCCAGCAGTGAACTACTAGCCCAAGAGACCCAGTACTTC

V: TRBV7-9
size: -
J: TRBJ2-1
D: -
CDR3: CASRDRSREFF
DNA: TGTGCCAGCAGGGATAGATCTCGGGAGTTCTTC

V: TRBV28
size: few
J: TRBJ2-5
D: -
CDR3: CASSPGGLRRQETQYF
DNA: TGTGCCAGCAGCCCTGGGGGGTTGAGGAGACAAGAGACCCAGTACTTC

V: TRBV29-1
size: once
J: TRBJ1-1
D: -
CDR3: CSVEQLNTEAFF
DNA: TGCAGCGTTGAACAGTTGAACACTGAAGCTTTCTTT

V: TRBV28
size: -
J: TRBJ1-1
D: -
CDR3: CASSRLGTPNTEAFF
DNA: TGTGCCAGCAGTCGCCTCGGGACACCTAACACTGAAGCTTTCTTT

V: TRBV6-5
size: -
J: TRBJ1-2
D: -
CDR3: CASRMTEAYGYTF
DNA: TGTGCCAGCAGGATGACAGAGGCCTATGGCTACACCTTC

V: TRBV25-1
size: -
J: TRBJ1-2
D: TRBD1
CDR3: CASSEFAGGGGGYTF
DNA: TGTGCCAGCAGTGAATTCGCAGGGGGCGGCGGTGGCTACACCTTC

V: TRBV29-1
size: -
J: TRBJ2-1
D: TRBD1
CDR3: CSGGTAFGNEQFF
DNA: TGCAGCGGGGGGACAGCTTTTGGGAATGAGCAGTTCTTC

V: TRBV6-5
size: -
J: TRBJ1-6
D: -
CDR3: CASSYWARRNSPLHF
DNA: TGTGCCAGCAGTTACTGGGCCCGGAGGAATTCACCCCTCCACTTT

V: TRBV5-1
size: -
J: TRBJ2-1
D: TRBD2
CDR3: CASSLAASGGYEQFF
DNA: TGCGCCAGCAGCTTGGCCGCTAGCGGGGGGTATGAGCAGTTCTTC

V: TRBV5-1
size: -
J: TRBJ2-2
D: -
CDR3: CASGRAPAGTGELFF
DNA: TGCGCCAGCGGTCGGGCCCCCGCGGGGACCGGGGAGCTGTTTTTT

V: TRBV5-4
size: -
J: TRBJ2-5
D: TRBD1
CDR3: CASSARGTEETQYF
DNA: TGTGCCAGCAGCGCACGAGGGACAGAAGAGACCCAGTACTTC

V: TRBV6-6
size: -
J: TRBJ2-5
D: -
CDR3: CASSYLRGTQYF
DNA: TGTGCCAGCAGTTACCTCCGAGGAACCCAGTACTTC